The 17 T cell receptor beta chains presented below share a single source sample, sequenced in a study of OX40 agonist ivuxolimab in advanced cancers. Only in-frame clones appear in the TCRdb table, and some are missing; sequencing was by immunoSEQ multiplex PCR. Of 80,000 or so clones detected, roughly 90% appear once; the ten largest clones hold roughly 0.6%. The source was CD4+ or CD8+ T cells sorted from blood, collected in a trial of the OX40 agonist ivuxolimab. All receptors derive from an adult with an advanced solid tumor such as melanoma, head and neck, liver or kidney cancer.

This chain links TRBV2 with TRBJ1-1; D remains ambiguous. The CDR3 totals 13 residues. V was clipped by 5 bases and J by 4 bases, with 11 bases between them. The V gene's germline CDR1 is SNHLY and CDR2 FYNNEI. The CDR3 nucleotides read TGTGCCAGCAGTTCCGAGGGTGGCACTGAAGCTTTCTTT. It specifies CASSSEGGTEAFF.

The chain uses TRBV9 and TRBJ1-1; D is ambiguous. The CDR3 consists of 14 residues. V dropped 0 bases and J dropped 2 bases, with 8 bases sitting between them. The V gene's germline CDR1 is SGDLS and CDR2 YYNGEE. CDR3 DNA sequence: TGTGCCAGCAGCGTAGCCGTATTCAACACTGAAGCTTTCTTT. It codes for CASSVAVFNTEAFF.

The genes are TRBV10-2 and TRBJ1-5, with D unresolved. Germline CDR1 is WSHSY and CDR2 is SAAADI. V lost 4 bases and J 2 bases, leaving 9 bases between the germline ends. This CDR3 region has 14 residues. The CDR3 sequence is CASSVNRGNQPQHF. CDR3 nucleotides: TGCGCCAGCAGTGTAAACCGGGGCAATCAGCCCCAGCATTTT.

V gene TRBV7-9 combines with J gene TRBJ2-1; D is uncertain. Trimming took off 6 bases at V and 5 bases at J, with 11 bases between the two ends. Germline CDR1 SEHNR, CDR2 FQNEAQ (reference sequence). The CDR3 length is 13 residues. In nucleotides, the CDR3 is TGTGCCAGCAGTAACCCCGGAGACAATGAGCAGTTCTTC. This codes for CASSNPGDNEQFF.

V and J are TRBV7-8 and TRBJ2-5; D unclear. Germline assignment: CDR1 SGHVS and CDR2 FQNEAQ. The CDR3 extends over 14 amino acids. V lost 5 bases and J lost 4, with 14 bases in between. Here the CDR3 DNA reads TGTGCCAGCAGCCCCGGGTACGAAGGAGAGACCCAGTACTTC. Its translation is CASSPGYEGETQYF.

This clone was picked up one time. V usage is TRBV19 and J usage is TRBJ1-5; TRBD1 matches 9 bases. The CDR3 runs 14 residues. The germline V gene has CDR1 LNHDA and CDR2 SQIVND (reference sequence). V gave up 6 bases and J gave up 4 bases; unmatched junction bases: 4. The CDR3: CASRDRGDNQPQHF. The CDR3 DNA reads as TGTGCCAGTAGGGACAGGGGCGATAATCAGCCCCAGCATTTT.

This chain links TRBV7-2 with TRBJ2-7; unclear D gene. CDR1 and CDR2 (germline): SGHTA, FQGNSA. The CDR3 covers 11 residues. Trimming left V 1 base short and J 8 bases short, with 6 bases between. In nucleotides, the CDR3 is TGTGCCAGCAGCTTAGTGGTCCAGCAGTACTTC. It yields the protein CASSLVVQQYF.

This rearrangement joins TRBV19 to TRBJ1-2, with TRBD1 identical over 8 bases. With V trimmed by 5 bases and J by 2 bases, 7 bases remained unmatched. Germline lookup yields CDR1 LNHDA and CDR2 SQIVND (reference sequence). CDR3 size: 15 residues. The CDR3, as DNA: TGTGCCAGTAGTCTGAAGACAGGGGACAACTATGGCTACACCTTC. Translating gives CASSLKTGDNYGYTF. The variable domain in full, completed from reference TRBV19 and TRBJ1-2, reads DGGITQSPKYLFRKEGQNVTLSCEQNLNHDAMYWYRQDPGQGLRLIYYSQIVNDFQKGDIAEGYSVSREKKESFPLTVTSAQKNPTAFYLCASSLKTGDNYGYTFGSGTRLTVV.

The chain links TRBV9 to TRBJ1-4; D gene ambiguous. V lost 1 base and J 4 bases, leaving 5 bases between the germline ends. The germline V gene has CDR1 SGDLS and CDR2 YYNGEE. This CDR3 contains 13 residues. CDR3 loop: CASSVRDNEKLFF. Written as DNA, the CDR3 is TGTGCCAGCAGCGTACGAGATAATGAAAAACTGTTTTTT.

This chain joins TRBV2 and TRBJ2-5; the match to TRBD2 covers 9 bases. Germline values: CDR1 SNHLY, CDR2 FYNNEI. The CDR3 runs 14 residues. The V segment lost 8 bases and the J segment 0 bases; nucleotides outside the gene matches: 4. The CDR3 here is CASASGTYQETQYF. The CDR3 nucleotides are TGTGCCAGCGCTAGCGGGACGTACCAAGAGACCCAGTACTTC.

This chain connects TRBV5-1 to TRBJ2-2, with D possibly being TRBD1 (5 bases). The CDR3 totals 16 residues. The germline CDR1 and CDR2 sequences are SGHRS and YFSETQ. V was clipped by 0 bases and J by 4 bases, with 13 bases between them. The DNA of the CDR3 is TGCGCCAGCAGCTTGGGGGGCCAGGGTGGCACCGGGGAGCTGTTTTTT. This translates into CASSLGGQGGTGELFF. The full variable domain, completed using reference TRBV5-1 and TRBJ2-2, is KAGVTQTPRYLIKTRGQQVTLSCSPISGHRSVSWYQQTPGQGLQFLFEYFSETQRNKGNFPGRFSGRQFSNSRSEMNVSTLELGDSALYLCASSLGGQGGTGELFFGEGSRLTVL.

The rearrangement uses TRBV6-6 and TRBJ2-3; D perhaps matches TRBD1 (6 bases). From germline, CDR1 is MNHNY and CDR2 SVGAGI (reference sequence). Trimming shortened V by 5 bases and J by 0 bases, and 9 bases separated the two germline ends. The CDR3 consists of 14 residues. CDR3 in amino acids: CASSTTGSTDTQYF. The DNA for the CDR3 is TGTGCCAGCAGTACGACAGGTAGCACAGATACGCAGTATTTT.

The rearrangement uses TRBV30 and TRBJ1-1; no reliable D call. The length of the CDR3 is 11 residues. Germline assignment: CDR1 GTSNPN and CDR2 SVGIG (reference sequence). Trimming pared 3 bases from V and 3 bases from J, leaving 5 bases between. For the CDR3, the DNA is TGTGCCTGGAGGACGCACACTGAAGCTTTCTTT. This encodes CAWRTHTEAFF.

The V gene is TRBV27, the J gene TRBJ1-1, with TRBD1 identical over 7 bases. The CDR3 covers 14 residues. Germline V gene sequence: CDR1 MNHEY, CDR2 SMNVEV (reference sequence). V was pared by 6 bases and J by 3 bases, with 7 bases of the junction left unmatched. Here the CDR3 reads CASRQGQGDTEAFF. CDR3 bases: TGTGCCAGCAGGCAGGGGCAGGGGGACACTGAAGCTTTCTTT.

The CDR3 here is CASSSHSDPSYEQYF. The CDR3, as DNA: TGTGCCAGCAGTTCACATTCTGACCCCTCCTACGAGCAGTACTTC. This chain uses TRBV6-6 with TRBJ2-7; D remains ambiguous. The CDR3 covers 15 residues. Trimming cost V 4 bases and J 0 bases, with 13 bases left between them. Per the germline V gene, CDR1 is MNHNY and CDR2 is SVGAGI (reference sequence).

On this clone: At one end, the junction sequence differs from germline, possibly due to a read error. J is TRBJ2-2 and V is TRBV7-7; 8 bases fit TRBD1. CDR1 and CDR2 from the germline V gene are SSHAT and FNYEAQ (reference sequence). The CDR3 is 14 residues long. The DNA for the CDR3 is TGTGCTAGCAGCCCCGACAGGGGTGGCGGGGAGCTGTTTTTT. Translating gives CASSPDRGGGELFF.

V usage is TRBV9 and J usage is TRBJ2-2, with D uncertain. V dropped 1 base and J dropped 2 bases, with 3 bases sitting between them. Germline values: CDR1 SGDLS, CDR2 YYNGEE. The CDR3 contains 13 residues. The CDR3 nucleotides are TGTGCCAGCAGCGTAACCAACACCGGGGAGCTGTTTTTT. It specifies CASSVTNTGELFF. The full variable domain, rest sourced from reference TRBV9 and TRBJ2-2, is DSGVTQTPKHLITATGQRVTLRCSPRSGDLSVYWYQQSLDQGLQFLIQYYNGEERAKGNILERFSAQQFPDLHSELNLSSLELGDSALYFCASSVTNTGELFFGEGSRLTVL.